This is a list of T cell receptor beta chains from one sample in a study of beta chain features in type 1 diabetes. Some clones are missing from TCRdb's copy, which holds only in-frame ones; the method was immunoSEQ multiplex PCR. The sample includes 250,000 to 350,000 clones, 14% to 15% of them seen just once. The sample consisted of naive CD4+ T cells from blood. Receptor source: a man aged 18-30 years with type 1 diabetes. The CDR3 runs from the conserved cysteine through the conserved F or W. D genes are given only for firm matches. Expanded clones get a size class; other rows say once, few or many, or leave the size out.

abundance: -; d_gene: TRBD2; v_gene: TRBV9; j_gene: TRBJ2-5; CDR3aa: CASSVRGREETQYF; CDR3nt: TGTGCCAGCAGCGTCCGCGGGAGGGAAGAGACCCAGTACTTC
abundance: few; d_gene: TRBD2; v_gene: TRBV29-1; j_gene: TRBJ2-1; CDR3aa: CSVEDRGSGRIGSYNEQFF; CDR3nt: TGCAGCGTTGAAGATAGGGGTAGCGGGAGGATCGGTTCCTACAATGAGCAGTTCTTC
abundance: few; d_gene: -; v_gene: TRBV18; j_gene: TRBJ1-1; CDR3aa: CASSGQQGNTEAFF; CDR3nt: TGTGCCAGCTCAGGCCAACAGGGGAACACTGAAGCTTTCTTT
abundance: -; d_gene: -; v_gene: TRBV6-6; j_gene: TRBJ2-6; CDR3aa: CASKLDEGNVLTF; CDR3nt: TGTGCCAGCAAACTTGATGAGGGCAACGTCCTGACTTTC
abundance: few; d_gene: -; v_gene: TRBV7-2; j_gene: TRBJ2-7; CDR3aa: CASSLGIRGGKTYEQYF; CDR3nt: TGTGCCAGCAGTTTAGGAATCCGCGGAGGAAAGACCTACGAGCAGTACTTC
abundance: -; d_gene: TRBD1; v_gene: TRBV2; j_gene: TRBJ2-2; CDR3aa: CASRFDRGYRTGELFF; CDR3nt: TGTGCCAGCAGATTCGACAGGGGGTATCGCACCGGGGAGCTGTTTTTT
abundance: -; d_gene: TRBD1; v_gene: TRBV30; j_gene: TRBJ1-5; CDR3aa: CAWSVRTGDMPQHF; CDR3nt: TGTGCCTGGAGTGTTAGGACAGGAGATATGCCCCAGCATTTT
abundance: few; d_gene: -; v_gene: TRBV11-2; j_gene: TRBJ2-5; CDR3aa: CASSLGGGKETQYF; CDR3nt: TGTGCCAGCAGCTTAGGCGGCGGGAAAGAGACCCAGTACTTC
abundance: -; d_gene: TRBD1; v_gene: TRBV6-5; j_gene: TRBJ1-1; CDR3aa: CASSRDRGRNTEAFF; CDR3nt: TGTGCCAGCAGTAGGGACAGGGGACGAAACACTGAAGCTTTCTTT
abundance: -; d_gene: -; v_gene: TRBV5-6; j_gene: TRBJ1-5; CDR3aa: CASSFSLGANQPQHF; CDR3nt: TGTGCCAGCAGCTTCAGTTTAGGGGCGAATCAGCCCCAGCATTTT
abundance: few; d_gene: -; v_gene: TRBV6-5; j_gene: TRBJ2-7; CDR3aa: CASSYFGPLGEQYF; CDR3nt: TGTGCCAGCAGTTACTTTGGGCCTCTGGGCGAGCAGTACTTC
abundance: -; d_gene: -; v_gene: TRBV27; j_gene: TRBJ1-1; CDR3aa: CASSHARNTEAFF; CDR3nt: TGTGCCAGCAGTCACGCTAGGAACACTGAAGCTTTCTTT
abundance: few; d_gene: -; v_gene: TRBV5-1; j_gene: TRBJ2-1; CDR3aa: CASSQLQGSSNEQFF; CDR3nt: TGCGCCAGCAGCCAACTGCAGGGGTCGAGCAATGAGCAGTTCTTC
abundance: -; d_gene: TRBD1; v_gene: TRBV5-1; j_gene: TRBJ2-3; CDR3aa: CASALTTGVADTQYF; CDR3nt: TGCGCCAGCGCTCTCACGACAGGGGTGGCAGATACGCAGTATTTT
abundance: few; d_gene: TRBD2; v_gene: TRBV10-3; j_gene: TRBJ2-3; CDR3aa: CASRGLAQSTDTQYF; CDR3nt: TGTGCCAGTCGTGGACTAGCGCAGAGCACAGATACGCAGTATTTT
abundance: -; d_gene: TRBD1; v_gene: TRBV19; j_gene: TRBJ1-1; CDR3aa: CASSKGTGGTEAFF; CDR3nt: TGTGCCAGTAGTAAGGGGACAGGGGGCACTGAAGCTTTCTTT
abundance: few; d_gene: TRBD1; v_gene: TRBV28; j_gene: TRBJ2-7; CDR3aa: CASRTGQGIGQYF; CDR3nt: TGTGCCAGCAGAACGGGACAGGGGATTGGGCAGTACTTC
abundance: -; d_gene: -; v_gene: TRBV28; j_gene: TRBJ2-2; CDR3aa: CASSLTSLNTGELFF; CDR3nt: TGTGCCAGCAGTTTAACTAGCCTGAACACCGGGGAGCTGTTTTTT
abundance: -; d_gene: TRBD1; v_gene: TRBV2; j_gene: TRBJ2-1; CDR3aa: CASSETGGSYNEQFF; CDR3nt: TGTGCCAGCAGTGAGACAGGGGGCTCCTACAATGAGCAGTTCTTC
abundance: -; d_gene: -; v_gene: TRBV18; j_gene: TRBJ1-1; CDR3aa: CASSPQGNTEAFF; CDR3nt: TGTGCCAGCTCACCTCAGGGCAACACTGAAGCTTTCTTT
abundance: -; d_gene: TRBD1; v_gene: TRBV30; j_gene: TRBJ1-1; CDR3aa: CAWSVDRGPEAFF; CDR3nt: TGTGCCTGGAGTGTGGACAGGGGTCCTGAAGCTTTCTTT
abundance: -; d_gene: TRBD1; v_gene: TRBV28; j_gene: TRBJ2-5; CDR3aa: CASRGTGSAETQYF; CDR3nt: TGTGCCAGCAGAGGGACAGGGTCTGCAGAGACCCAGTACTTC
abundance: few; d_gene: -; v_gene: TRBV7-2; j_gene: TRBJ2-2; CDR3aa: CASSPPGALSPGELFF; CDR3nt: TGTGCCAGCAGCCCCCCAGGGGCGTTGAGTCCCGGGGAGCTGTTTTTT
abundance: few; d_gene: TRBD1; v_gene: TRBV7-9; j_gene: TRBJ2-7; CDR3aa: CASSYLPSGQGAAEQYF; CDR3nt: TGTGCCAGCAGTTACTTGCCTTCGGGACAGGGGGCCGCCGAGCAGTACTTC
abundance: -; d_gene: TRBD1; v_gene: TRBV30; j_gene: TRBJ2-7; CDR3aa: CAWSVIGTGYHEQYF; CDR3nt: TGTGCCTGGAGTGTAATTGGGACAGGGTATCACGAGCAGTACTTC
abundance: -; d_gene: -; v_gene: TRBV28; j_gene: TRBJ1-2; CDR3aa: CASSLSDGYTF; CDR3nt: TGTGCCAGCAGTCTTTCCGATGGCTACACCTTC
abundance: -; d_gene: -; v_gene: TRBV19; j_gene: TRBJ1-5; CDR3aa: CASSIEGTQPQHF; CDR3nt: TGTGCCAGTAGTATCGAGGGAACTCAGCCCCAGCATTTT
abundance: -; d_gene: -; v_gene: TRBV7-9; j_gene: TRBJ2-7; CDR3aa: CASSLGGGRTYEQYF; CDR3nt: TGTGCCAGCAGCTTAGGTGGCGGCAGAACCTACGAGCAGTACTTC
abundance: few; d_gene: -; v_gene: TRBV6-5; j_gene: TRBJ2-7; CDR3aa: CASSYTGEQYF; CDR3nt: TGTGCCAGCAGTTACACAGGGGAGCAGTACTTC
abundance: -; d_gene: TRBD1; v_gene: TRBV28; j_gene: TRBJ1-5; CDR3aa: CASSPGQGVGNQPQHF; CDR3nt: TGTGCCAGCAGCCCAGGACAGGGGGTCGGCAATCAGCCCCAGCATTTT
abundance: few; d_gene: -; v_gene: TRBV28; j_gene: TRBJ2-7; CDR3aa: CASSLMRYEQYF; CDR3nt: TGTGCCAGCAGTTTAATGCGGTACGAGCAGTACTTC
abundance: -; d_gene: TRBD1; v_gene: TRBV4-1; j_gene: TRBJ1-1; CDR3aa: CASSPDRENTEAFF; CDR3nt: TGCGCCAGCAGCCCGGACAGGGAGAACACTGAAGCTTTCTTT
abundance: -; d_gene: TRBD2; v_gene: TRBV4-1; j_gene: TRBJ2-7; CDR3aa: CASSQPTSGRYYEQYF; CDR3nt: TGCGCCAGCAGCCAACCTACTAGCGGGAGATACTACGAGCAGTACTTC
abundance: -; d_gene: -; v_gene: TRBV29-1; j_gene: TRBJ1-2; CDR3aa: CSVEAANNYGYTF; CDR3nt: TGCAGCGTTGAGGCAGCGAATAACTATGGCTACACCTTC
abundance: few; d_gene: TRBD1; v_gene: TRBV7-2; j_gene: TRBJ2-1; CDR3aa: CASSVDRAQEQFF; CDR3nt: TGTGCCAGCAGCGTTGACAGGGCACAGGAGCAGTTCTTC
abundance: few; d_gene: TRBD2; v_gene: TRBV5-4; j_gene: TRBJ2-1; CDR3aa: CASSSGTSGYNEQFF; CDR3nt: TGTGCCAGCAGCTCCGGGACTAGCGGCTACAATGAGCAGTTCTTC
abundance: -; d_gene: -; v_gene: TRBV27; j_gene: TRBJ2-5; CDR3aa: CASRGGVGEQYF; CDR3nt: TGTGCCAGCAGGGGGGGAGTGGGTGAGCAGTACTTC
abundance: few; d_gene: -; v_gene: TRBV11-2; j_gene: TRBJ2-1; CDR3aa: CASSLDPRPSYNEQFF; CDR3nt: TGTGCCAGCAGCTTAGATCCTAGGCCTTCCTACAATGAGCAGTTCTTC
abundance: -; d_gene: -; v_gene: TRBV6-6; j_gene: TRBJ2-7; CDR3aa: CASSYRWRDEQYF; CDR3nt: TGTGCCAGCAGTTACCGGTGGAGGGACGAGCAGTACTTC
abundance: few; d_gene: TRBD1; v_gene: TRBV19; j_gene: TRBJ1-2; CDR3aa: CASRPGQWNGYTF; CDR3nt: TGTGCCAGTAGGCCGGGACAGTGGAATGGCTACACCTTC
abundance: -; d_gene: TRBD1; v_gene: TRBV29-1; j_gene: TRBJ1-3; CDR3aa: CSVRDRGDTIYF; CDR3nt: TGCAGCGTCCGGGACAGGGGGGACACCATATATTTT
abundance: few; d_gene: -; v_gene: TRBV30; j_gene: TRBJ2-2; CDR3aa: CAWGQRAHTGELFF; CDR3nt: TGTGCCTGGGGACAGCGCGCTCACACCGGGGAGCTGTTTTTT
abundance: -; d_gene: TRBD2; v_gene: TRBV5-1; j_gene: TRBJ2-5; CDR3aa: CASSHRTASGVRQETQYF; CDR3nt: TGCGCCAGCAGTCACCGTACAGCTAGCGGGGTCAGGCAAGAGACCCAGTACTTC
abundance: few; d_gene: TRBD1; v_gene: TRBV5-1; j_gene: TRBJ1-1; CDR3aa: CASSLMGQGVGTEAFF; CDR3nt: TGCGCCAGCAGCTTGATGGGACAGGGTGTTGGCACTGAAGCTTTCTTT
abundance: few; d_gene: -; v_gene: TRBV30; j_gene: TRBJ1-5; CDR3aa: CAWSSTTDQPQHF; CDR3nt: TGTGCCTGGAGTTCGACTACAGATCAGCCCCAGCATTTT
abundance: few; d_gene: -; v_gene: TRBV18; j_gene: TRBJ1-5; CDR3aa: CASSRSVQVEQPQHF; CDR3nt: TGTGCCAGCTCACGAAGTGTACAGGTGGAGCAGCCCCAGCATTTT
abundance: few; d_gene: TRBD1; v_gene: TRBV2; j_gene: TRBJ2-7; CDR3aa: CASRERDREPYEQYF; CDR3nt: TGTGCCAGCAGAGAACGGGACAGGGAACCCTACGAGCAGTACTTC
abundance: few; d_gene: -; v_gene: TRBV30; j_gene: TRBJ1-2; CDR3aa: CAWMSKLGQGHYGYTF; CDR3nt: TGTGCCTGGATGTCGAAATTAGGCCAGGGCCACTATGGCTACACCTTC
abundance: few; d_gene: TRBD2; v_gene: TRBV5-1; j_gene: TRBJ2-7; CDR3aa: CASRLGGAYEQYF; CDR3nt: TGCGCCAGCAGACTGGGGGGGGCCTACGAGCAGTACTTC